The 7 T cell receptor beta chains listed next were all sequenced from one sample in a study of blood T cell repertoires in COVID-19. Method: immunoSEQ multiplex PCR; TCRdb's copy keeps in-frame clones and lacks some. Among over 45,000 clones listed, roughly nine tenths were seen once. Sample: peripheral blood. These receptors came from a woman aged 80 or over with acute or convalescent COVID-19.

The V call is TRBV19, the J call TRBJ1-1, with TRBD1 matching over 7 bases. V was clipped by 6 bases and J by 5 bases; unmatched bases: 9. This CDR3 is 14 amino acids long. Germline assignment: CDR1 LNHDA and CDR2 SQIVND (reference sequence). The CDR3 sequence: CASRTTGQGTEAFF. The CDR3 DNA follows: TGTGCCAGTAGAACGACAGGGCAGGGGACTGAAGCTTTCTTT.

The V and J genes are TRBV6-1 and TRBJ1-4, with D perhaps matching TRBD1 (5 bases). V was clipped by 2 bases and J by 7 bases, with 11 bases between them. The CDR3 is 14 amino acids. CDR1 and CDR2 (germline): MNHNS, SASEGT. The CDR3 DNA reads as TGTGCCAGCAGTGAACGGGGGATGAGTGAAAAACTGTTTTTT. Encoded protein: CASSERGMSEKLFF.

This chain uses TRBV15 with TRBJ2-1, with TRBD1 matching 11 bases. CDR3 size: 17 residues. Germline-derived CDR1 and CDR2 are LNHNV and YYDKDF (reference sequence). V lost 2 bases and J lost 5; bases outside the gene matches: 8. The DNA for the CDR3 is TGTGCCACCAGCAGATCTATCGGGACAGGGGGGAACAATGAGCAGTTCTTC. It specifies CATSRSIGTGGNNEQFF.

This chain joins TRBV28 and TRBJ2-1, with a possible D match to TRBD1 (6 bases). Germline V CDR1 and CDR2: MDHEN, SYDVKM. The CDR3 runs 14 residues. Deletions cut 7 bases from V and 5 bases from J, with 15 bases between. The CDR3 reads CASTTPDRNNEQFF. Written as DNA, the CDR3 is TGTGCCAGCACTACTCCTGACAGGAACAATGAGCAGTTCTTC.

This chain links TRBV6-5 with TRBJ2-7; D is uncertain. With 7 bases removed from V and 1 base from J, the gap between germline ends came to 14 bases. There are 14 residues in the CDR3. CDR1 is MNHEY and CDR2 is SVGAGI in the germline V gene. The CDR3 sequence: CASIVGGASYEQYF. For the CDR3, the DNA is TGTGCCAGCATAGTCGGCGGCGCTTCCTACGAGCAGTACTTC.

The chain employs TRBV9 and TRBJ2-2; 8 nucleotides align to TRBD2. Trimming removed 2 bases from V and 2 bases from J; junction bases left unmatched: 5. Germline V gene sequence: CDR1 SGDLS, CDR2 YYNGEE. The CDR3 sequence is 16 residues long. In nucleotides, the CDR3 is TGTGCCAGCAGCGTGAGGCGGGGGGCTAACACCGGGGAGCTGTTTTTT. This codes for CASSVRRGANTGELFF. Complete variable domain (other parts from reference TRBV9 and TRBJ2-2): DSGVTQTPKHLITATGQRVTLRCSPRSGDLSVYWYQQSLDQGLQFLIQYYNGEERAKGNILERFSAQQFPDLHSELNLSSLELGDSALYFCASSVRRGANTGELFFGEGSRLTVL.

The chain joins TRBV9 to TRBJ2-1; tentative D call: TRBD2 (6 bases). V lost 0 bases, J lost 2 bases, and 24 bases lay in between. Germline V gene lookup returns CDR1 SGDLS and CDR2 YYNGEE. The CDR3 spans 20 residues. As DNA, the CDR3 is TGTGCCAGCAGCGTAGGTCACACTAGCCCGGTATTCATTACCTACAATGAGCAGTTCTTC. Its translation is CASSVGHTSPVFITYNEQFF. Supplemented by reference TRBV9 and TRBJ2-1, the full variable domain reads DSGVTQTPKHLITATGQRVTLRCSPRSGDLSVYWYQQSLDQGLQFLIQYYNGEERAKGNILERFSAQQFPDLHSELNLSSLELGDSALYFCASSVGHTSPVFITYNEQFFGPGTRLTVL.